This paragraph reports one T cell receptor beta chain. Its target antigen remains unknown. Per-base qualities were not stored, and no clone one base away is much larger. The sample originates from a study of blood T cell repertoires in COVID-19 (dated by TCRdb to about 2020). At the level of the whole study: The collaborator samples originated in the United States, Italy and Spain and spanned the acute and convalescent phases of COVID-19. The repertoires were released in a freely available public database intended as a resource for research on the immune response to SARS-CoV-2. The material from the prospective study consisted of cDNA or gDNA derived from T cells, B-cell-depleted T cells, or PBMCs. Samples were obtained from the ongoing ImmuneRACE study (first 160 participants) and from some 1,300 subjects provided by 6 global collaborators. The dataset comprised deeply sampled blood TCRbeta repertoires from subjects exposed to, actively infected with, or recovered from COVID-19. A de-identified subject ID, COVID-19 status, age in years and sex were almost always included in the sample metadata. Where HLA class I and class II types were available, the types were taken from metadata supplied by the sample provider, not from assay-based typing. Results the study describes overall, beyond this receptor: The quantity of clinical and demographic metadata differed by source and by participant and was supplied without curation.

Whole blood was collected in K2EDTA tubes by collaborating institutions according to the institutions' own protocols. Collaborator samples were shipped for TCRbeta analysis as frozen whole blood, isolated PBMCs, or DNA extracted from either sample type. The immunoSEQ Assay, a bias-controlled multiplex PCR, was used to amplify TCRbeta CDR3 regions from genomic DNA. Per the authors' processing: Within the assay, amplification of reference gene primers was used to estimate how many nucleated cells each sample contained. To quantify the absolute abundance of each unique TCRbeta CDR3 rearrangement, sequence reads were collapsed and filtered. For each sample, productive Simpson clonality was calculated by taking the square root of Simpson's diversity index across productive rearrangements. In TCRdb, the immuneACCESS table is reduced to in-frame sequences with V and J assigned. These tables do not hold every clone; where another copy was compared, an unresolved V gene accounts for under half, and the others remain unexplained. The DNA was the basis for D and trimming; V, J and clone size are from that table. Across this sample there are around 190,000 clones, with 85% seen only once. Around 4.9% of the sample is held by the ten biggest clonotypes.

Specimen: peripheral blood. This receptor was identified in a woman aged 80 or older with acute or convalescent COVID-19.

Here the CDR3 is given as CASSQTSRCVYNEQFF. The nucleotides are TGTGCCAGCAGCCAGACTAGTCGTTGTGTTTACAATGAGCAGTTCTTC. The chain uses TRBV3-1 (or the pseudogene TRBV3-2) and TRBJ2-1; TRBD2 is a possible D gene, resting on 6 matching bases. The CDR3 contains 16 residues, cysteine and phenylalanine counted. The entry retains the CDR3 DNA only, 48 bases that are in frame from base 1. CDR1 and CDR2 were assigned from the germline V gene (reference sequence) as LGHDT and YNNKEL. Relative to germline, V is 3 bases shorter and J is 4 bases shorter, with 16 bases between their ends.